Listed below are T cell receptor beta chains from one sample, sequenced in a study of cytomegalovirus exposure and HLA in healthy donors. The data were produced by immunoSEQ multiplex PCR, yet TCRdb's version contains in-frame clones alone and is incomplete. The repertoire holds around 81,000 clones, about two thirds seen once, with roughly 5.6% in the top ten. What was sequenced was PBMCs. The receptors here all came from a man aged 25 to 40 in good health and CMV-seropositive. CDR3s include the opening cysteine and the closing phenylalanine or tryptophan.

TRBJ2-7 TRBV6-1 CASSEGQVYEQYF
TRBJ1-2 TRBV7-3 CASSNDPGVGNYGYTF
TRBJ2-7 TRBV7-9 CASSFGASGSEQYF
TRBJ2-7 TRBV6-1 CASSEARNRVHEQYF
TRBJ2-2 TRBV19 CASTPGVVTGELFF
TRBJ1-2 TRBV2 CASSEAVRVYATF
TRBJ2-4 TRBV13 CASSSPRGAKNIQYF
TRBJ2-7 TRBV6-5 CASSRTVNEQYF
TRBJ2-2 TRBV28 CASSLVRDTGELFF
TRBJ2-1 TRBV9 CASSPTSGSYNEQFF
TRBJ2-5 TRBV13 CASSLEAGAYQETQYF
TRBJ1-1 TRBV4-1 CASSQTTGAAGSMNTEAFF
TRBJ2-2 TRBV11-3 CASSLYAGANTGELFF
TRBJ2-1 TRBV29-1 CSAEGRLASHNEQFF
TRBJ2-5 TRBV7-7 CASSPSGYQETQYF
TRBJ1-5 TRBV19 CASSILGGPNNQPQHF
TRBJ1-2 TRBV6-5 CASSPGGSYGYTF
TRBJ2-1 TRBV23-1 CASSPGLAGYNEQFF
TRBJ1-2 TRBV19 CASRNRGPGVYGYTF
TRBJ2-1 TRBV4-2 CASSQETNEQFF
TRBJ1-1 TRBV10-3 CAIKPTGGGSSEAFF
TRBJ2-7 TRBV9 CASSTSSGRAYEQYF
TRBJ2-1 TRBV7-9 CASSELTTYNEQFF
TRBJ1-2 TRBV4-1 CASRSTGTYGYTF
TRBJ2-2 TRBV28 CASTLTGTGAGELFF
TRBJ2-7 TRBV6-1 CASSVTSGHFEQYF
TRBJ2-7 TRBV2 CASSDSRYSYEQYF
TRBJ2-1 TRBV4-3 CASSQEGSSYNEQFF
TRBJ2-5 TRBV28 CASSWTSGETQYF
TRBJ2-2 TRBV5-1 CASRFTTSGRTGELFF
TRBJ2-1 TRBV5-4 CASSLGWGGPVEQFF
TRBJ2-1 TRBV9 CASSVEGLAPGEQFF
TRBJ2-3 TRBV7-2 CASSNPGLGTQYF
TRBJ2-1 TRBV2 CASSLWGGTTYNEQFF
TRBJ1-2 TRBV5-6 CASRLDRKWGYTF
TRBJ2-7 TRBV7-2 CASTPPGLVFHEQYF
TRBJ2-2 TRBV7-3 CASSLDTTARTGELFF